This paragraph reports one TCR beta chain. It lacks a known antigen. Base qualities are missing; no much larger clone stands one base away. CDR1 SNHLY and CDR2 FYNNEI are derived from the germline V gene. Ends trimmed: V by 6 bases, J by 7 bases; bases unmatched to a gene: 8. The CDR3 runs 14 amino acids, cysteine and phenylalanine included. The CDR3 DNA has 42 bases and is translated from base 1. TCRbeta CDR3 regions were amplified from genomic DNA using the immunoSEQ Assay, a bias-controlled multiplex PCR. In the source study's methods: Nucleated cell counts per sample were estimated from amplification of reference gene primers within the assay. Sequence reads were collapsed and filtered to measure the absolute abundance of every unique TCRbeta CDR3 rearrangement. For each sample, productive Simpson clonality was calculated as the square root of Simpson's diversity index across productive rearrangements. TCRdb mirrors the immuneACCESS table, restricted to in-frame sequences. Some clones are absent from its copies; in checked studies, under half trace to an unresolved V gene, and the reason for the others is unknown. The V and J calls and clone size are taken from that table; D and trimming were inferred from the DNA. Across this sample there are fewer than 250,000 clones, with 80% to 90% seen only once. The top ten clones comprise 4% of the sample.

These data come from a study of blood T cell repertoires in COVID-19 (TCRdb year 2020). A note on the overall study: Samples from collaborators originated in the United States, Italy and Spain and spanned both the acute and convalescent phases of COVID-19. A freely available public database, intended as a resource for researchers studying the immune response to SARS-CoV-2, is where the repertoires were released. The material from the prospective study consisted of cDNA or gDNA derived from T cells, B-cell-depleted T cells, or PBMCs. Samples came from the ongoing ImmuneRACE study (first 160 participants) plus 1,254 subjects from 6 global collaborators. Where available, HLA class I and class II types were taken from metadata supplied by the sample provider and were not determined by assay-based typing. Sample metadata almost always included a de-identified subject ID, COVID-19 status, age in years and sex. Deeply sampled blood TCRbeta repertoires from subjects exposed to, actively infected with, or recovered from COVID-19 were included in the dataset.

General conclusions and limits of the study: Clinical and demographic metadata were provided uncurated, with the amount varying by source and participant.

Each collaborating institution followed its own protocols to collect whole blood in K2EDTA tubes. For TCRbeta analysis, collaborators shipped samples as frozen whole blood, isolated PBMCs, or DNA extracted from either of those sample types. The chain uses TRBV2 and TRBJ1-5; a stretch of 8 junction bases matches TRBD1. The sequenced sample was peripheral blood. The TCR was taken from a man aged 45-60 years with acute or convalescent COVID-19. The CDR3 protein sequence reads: CASRVTGAGQPQHF. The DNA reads TGTGCCAGCAGGGTGACAGGGGCTGGGCAGCCCCAGCATTTT.